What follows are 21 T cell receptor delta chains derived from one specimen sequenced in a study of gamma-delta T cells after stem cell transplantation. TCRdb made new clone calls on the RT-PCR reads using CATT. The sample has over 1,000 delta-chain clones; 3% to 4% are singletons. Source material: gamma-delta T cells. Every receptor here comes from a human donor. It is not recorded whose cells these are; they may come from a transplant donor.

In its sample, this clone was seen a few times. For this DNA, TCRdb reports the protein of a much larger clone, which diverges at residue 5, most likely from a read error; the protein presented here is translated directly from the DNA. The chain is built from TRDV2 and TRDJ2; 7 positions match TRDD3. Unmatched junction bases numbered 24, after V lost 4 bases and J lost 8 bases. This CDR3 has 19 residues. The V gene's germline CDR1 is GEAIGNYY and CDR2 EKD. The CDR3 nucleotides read TGTGCCTGTGATGGTCTCCAACGTACTGGGGCCTCCGAAGGGGCACAACTCTTCTTT. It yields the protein CACDGLQRTGASEGAQLFF.

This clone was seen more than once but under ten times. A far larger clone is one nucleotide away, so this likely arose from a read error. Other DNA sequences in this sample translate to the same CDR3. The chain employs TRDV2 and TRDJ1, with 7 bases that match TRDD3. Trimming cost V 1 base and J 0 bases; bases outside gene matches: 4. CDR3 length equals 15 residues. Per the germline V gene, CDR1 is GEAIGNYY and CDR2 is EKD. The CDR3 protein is CACDTLLGYTDKLIF. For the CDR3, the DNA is TGTGCCTGTGACACGTTACTGGGGTACACCGATAAACTCATCTTT.

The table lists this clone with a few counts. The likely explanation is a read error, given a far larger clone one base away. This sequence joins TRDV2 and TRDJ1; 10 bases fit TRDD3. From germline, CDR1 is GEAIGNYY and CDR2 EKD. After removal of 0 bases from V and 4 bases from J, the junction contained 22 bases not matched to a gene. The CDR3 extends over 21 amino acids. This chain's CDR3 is CACDTVGGGRGIRSENDKLIF. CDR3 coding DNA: TGTGCCTGTGACACCGTTGGGGGAGGCCGGGGGATACGGTCGGAGAACGATAAACTCATCTTT.

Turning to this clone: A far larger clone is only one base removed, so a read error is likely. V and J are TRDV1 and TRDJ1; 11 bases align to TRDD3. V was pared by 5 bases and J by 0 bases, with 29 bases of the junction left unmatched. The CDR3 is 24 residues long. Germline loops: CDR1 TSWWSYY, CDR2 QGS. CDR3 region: CALGSFPNWGIFPYIASYTDKLIF. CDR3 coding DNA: TGTGCTCTTGGGAGCTTCCCAAACTGGGGGATATTCCCCTACATAGCATCGTACACCGATAAACTCATCTTT.

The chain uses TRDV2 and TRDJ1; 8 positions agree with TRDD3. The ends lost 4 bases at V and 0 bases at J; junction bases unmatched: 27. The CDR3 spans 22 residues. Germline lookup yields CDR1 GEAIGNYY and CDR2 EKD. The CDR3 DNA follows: TGTGCCTGTGATGTACTGGGGGTTGACACCGTCGGGGGACCTATGTACACCGATAAACTCATCTTT. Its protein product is CACDVLGVDTVGGPMYTDKLIF.

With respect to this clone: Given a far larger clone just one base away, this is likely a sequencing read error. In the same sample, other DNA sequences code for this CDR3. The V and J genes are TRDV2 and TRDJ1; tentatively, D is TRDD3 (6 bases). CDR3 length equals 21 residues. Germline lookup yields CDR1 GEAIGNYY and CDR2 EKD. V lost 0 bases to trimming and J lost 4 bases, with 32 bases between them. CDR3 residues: CACDTVAPGDQAGGSIDKLIF. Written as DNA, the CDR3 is TGTGCCTGTGACACCGTAGCCCCTGGGGATCAAGCAGGGGGTTCGATCGATAAACTCATCTTT.

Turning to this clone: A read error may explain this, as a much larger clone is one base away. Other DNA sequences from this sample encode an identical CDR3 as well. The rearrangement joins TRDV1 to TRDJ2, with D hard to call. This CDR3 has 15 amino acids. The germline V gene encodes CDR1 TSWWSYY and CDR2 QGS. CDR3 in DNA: TGTGCTCTTGGGGAACTATCCCGAGGGACAGCACAGCTCTTCTTT. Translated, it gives CALGELSRGTAQLFF.

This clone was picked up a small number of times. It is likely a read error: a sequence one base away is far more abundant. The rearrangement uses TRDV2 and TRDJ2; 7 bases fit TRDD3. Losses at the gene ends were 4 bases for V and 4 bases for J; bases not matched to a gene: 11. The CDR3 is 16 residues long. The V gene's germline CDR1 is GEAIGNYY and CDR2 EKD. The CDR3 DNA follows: TGTGCCTGTGAAAGTCCTGGGGATAAGAAGACAGCACAACTCTTCTTT. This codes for CACESPGDKKTAQLFF.

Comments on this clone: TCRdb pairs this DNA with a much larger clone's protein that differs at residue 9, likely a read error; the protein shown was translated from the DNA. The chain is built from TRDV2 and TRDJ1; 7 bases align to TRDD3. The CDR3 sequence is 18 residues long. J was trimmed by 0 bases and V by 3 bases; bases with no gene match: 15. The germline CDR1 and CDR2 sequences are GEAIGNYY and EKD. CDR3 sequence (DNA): TGTGCCTGTGACCCGTTACTGGGGAATACGGGGAACACCGATAAACTCATCTTT. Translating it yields CACDPLLGNTGNTDKLIF.

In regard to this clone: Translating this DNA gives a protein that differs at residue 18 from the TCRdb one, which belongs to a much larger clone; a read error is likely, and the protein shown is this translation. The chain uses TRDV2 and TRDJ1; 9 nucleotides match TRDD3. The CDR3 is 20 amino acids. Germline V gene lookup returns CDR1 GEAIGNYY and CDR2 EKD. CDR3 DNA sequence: TGTGCCTGTGACAAACTGGATGAACTGGGGGACCGCACCCACACCGATAAACACATCTTT. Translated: CACDKLDELGDRTHTDKHIF.

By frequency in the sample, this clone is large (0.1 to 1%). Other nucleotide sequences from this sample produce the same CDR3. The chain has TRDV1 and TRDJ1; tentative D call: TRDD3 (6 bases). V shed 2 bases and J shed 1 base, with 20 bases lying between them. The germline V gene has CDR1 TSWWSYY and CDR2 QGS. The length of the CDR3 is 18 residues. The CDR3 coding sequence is TGTGCTCTTGGGGAAAGGAGGGGATTTTTCAGTATCACCGATAAACTCATCTTT. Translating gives CALGERRGFFSITDKLIF.

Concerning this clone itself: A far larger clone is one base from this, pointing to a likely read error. The CDR3 nucleotides read TGTGCTCTTGGGGTTCTGGGCCTTCCCGGTACTGGGGGACTCGGGTACACCGATAAACCCATCTTT. It codes for CALGVLGLPGTGGLGYTDKPIF. The chain has TRDV1 and TRDJ1, with TRDD3 identical over 9 bases. The CDR3 is 22 residues long. Germline values: CDR1 TSWWSYY, CDR2 QGS.

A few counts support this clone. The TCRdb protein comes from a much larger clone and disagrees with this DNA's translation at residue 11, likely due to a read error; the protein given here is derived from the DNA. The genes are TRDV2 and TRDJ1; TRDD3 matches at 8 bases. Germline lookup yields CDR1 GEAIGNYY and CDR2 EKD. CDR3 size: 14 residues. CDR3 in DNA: TGTGCCTGTGACACCGTGGGATACGGCGATGAACTCATCTTT. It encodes CACDTVGYGDELIF.

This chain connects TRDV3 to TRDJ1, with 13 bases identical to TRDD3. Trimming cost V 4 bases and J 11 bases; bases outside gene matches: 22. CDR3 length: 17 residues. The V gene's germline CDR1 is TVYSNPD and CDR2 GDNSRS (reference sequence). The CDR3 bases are TGTGCCTATCTAAGTGTTCCAAAAACTGGGGGATACGCGCGGCTCATCTTT. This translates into CAYLSVPKTGGYARLIF.

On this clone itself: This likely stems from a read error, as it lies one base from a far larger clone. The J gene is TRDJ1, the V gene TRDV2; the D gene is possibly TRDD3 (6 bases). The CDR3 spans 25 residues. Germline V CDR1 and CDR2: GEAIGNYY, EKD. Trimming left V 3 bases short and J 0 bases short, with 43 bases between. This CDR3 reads CACDPWMAPLRDGGSHAHNTDKLIF. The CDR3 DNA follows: TGTGCCTGTGACCCCTGGATGGCCCCCTTACGAGATGGGGGCTCCCACGCCCATAACACCGATAAACTCATCTTT.

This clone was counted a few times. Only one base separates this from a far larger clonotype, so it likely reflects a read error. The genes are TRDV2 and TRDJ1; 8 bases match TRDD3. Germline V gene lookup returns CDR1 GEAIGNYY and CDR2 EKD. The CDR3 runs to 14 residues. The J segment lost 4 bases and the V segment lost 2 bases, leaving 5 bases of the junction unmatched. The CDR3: CACDIVGYGDKLIF. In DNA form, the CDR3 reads TGTGCCTGTGACATCGTGGGATACGGCGATAAACTCATCTTT.

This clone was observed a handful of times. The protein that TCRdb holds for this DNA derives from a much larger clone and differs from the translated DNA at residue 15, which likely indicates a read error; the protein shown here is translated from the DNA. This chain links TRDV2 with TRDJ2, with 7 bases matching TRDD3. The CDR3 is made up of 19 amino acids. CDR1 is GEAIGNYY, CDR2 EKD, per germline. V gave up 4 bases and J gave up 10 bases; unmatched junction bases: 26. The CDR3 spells CACDSLQRTGASEGGQLFF. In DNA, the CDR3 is TGTGCCTGTGATAGTCTCCAACGTACTGGGGCCTCCGAAGGGGGACAACTCTTCTTT.

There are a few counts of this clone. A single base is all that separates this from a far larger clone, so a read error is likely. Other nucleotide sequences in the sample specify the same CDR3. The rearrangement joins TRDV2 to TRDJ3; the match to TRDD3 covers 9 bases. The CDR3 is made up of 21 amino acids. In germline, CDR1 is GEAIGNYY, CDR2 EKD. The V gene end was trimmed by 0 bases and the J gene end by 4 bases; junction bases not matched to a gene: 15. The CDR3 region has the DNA TGTGCCTGTGACACCCTGGGGGATGATCGTGGTTCGGGGTGGGACACCCGACAGATGTTTTTC. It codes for CACDTLGDDRGSGWDTRQMFF.

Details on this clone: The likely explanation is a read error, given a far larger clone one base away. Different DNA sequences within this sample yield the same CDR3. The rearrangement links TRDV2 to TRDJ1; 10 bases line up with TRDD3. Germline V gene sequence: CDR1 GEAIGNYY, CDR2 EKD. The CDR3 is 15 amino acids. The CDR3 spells CACDKMGDTSDKLIF. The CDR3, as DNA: TGTGCCTGTGACAAAATGGGGGATACATCCGATAAACTTATCTTT.

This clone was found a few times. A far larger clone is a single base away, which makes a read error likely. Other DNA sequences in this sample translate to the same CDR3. The CDR3 region is CACDPLRGDKKLIF. Written as DNA, the CDR3 is TGTGCCTGTGACCCGTTACGTGGGGATAAAAAACTCATCTTT. This sequence joins TRDV2 and TRDJ1; 7 nucleotides line up with TRDD3. This CDR3 has 14 amino acids. J lost 8 bases, V lost 3 bases, and 11 bases had no gene match. Germline CDR1 GEAIGNYY, CDR2 EKD.

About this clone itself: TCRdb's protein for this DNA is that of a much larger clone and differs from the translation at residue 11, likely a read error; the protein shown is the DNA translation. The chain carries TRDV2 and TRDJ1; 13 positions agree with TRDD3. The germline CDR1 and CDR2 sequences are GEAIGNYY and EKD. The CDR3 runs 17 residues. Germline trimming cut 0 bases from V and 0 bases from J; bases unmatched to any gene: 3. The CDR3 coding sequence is TGTGCCTGTGACACCCTACTGGGGGATACGTACACCGATAAACTCATCTTT. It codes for CACDTLLGDTYTDKLIF.